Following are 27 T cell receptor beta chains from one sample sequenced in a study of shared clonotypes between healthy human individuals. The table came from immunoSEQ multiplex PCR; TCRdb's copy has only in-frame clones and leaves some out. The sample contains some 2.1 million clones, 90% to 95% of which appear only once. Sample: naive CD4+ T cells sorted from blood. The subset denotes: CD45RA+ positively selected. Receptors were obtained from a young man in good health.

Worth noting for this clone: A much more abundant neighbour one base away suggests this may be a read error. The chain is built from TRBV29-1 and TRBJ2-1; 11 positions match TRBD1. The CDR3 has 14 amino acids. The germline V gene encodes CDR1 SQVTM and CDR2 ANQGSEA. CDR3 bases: TGCAGCGTAAATGGACAGGGGGCGCGGAATGAGCGGTTCTTC. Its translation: CSVNGQGARNERFF.

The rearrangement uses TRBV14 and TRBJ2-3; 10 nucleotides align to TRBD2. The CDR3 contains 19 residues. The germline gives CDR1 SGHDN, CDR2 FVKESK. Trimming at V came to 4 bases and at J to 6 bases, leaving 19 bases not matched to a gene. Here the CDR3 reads CASSPISSGRASKLDTQYF. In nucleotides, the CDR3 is TGTGCCAGCAGCCCTATTTCCAGCGGGAGGGCCAGTAAACTTGATACGCAGTATTTT.

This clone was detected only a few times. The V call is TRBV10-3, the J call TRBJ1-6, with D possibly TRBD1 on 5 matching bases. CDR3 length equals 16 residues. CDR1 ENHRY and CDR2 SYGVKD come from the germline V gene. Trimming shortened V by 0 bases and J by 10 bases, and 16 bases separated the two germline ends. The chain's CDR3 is CAISESRGQGGSPLHF. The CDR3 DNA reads TGTGCCATCAGTGAGTCGAGAGGGCAGGGTGGATCACCCCTCCACTTT.

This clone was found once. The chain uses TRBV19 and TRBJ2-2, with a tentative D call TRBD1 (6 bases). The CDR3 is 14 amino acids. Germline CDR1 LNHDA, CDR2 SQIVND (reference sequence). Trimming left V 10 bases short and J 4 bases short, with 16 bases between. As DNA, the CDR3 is TGTGCCACCCAAAGGACAGATTCCACCGGGGAGCTGTTTTTT. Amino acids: CATQRTDSTGELFF.

CDR3 sequence: CASSRPGTQYF. DNA of the CDR3: TGTGCCAGCAGTCGCCCTGGGACGCAGTATTTT. The chain employs TRBV6-1 and TRBJ2-3; no reliable D call. The CDR3 is 11 residues long. Trimming shortened V by 5 bases and J by 9 bases, and 9 bases separated the two germline ends. Germline V gene data show CDR1 as MNHNS and CDR2 as SASEGT.

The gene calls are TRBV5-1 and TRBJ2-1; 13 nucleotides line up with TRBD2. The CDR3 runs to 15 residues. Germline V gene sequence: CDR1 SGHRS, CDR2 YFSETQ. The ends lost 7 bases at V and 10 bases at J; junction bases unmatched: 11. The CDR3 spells CASEGTSGIAKEQFF. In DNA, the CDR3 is TGCGCCAGCGAAGGGACTAGCGGGATAGCAAAAGAGCAGTTCTTC.

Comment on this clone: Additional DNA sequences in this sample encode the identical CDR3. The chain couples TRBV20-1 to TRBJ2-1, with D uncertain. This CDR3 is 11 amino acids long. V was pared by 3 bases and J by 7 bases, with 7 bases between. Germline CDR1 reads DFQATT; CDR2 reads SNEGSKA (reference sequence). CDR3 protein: CSASLRNEQFF. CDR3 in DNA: TGCAGTGCTAGCTTACGGAATGAGCAGTTCTTC.

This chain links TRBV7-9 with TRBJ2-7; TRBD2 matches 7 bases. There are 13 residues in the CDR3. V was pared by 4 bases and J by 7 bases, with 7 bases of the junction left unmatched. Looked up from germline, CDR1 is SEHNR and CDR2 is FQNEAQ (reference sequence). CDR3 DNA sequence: TGTGCCAGCAGCTCCGCCGGACTAGTTGAGCAGTACTTC. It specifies CASSSAGLVEQYF.

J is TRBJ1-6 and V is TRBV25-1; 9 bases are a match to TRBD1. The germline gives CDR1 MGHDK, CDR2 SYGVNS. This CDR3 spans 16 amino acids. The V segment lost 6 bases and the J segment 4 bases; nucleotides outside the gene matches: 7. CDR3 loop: CASRETGTGYNSPLHF. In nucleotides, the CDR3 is TGTGCCAGCAGAGAAACCGGGACAGGGTATAATTCACCCCTCCACTTT.

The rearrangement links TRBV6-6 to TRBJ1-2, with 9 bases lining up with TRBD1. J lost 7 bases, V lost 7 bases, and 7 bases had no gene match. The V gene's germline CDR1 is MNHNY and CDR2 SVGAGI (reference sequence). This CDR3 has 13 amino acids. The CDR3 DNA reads TGTGCCAGCACCACAGGGGGCTTCATTGGCTACACCTTC. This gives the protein CASTTGGFIGYTF.

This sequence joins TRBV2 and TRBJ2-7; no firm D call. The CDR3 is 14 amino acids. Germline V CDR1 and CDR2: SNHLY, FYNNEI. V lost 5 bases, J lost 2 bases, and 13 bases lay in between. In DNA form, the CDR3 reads TGTGCCAGCAGTCCCCCTCCCTTGGCCTACGAGCAGTACTTC. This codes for CASSPPPLAYEQYF.

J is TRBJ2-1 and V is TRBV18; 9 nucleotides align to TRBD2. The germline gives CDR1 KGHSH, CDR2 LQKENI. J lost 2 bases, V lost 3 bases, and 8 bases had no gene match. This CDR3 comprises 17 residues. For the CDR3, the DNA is TGTGCCAGCTCACCTCCTGCGATAGCGGGAGCCTACAATGAGCAGTTCTTC. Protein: CASSPPAIAGAYNEQFF.

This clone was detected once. CDR3 region: CASSQDFTATNEKLFF. CDR3 coding DNA: TGTGCCAGCAGCCAAGATTTCACGGCAACTAATGAAAAACTGTTTTTT. This chain connects TRBV4-2 to TRBJ1-4; unclear D gene. V shed 0 bases and J shed 0 bases, with 8 bases lying between them. The germline CDR1 and CDR2 sequences are LGHNA and YNFKEQ. This CDR3 comprises 16 residues.

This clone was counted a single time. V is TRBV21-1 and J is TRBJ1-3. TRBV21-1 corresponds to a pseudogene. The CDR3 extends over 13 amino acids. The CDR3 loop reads CASSRGGGNTIYF. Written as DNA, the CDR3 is TGTGCCAGCAGCAGGGGTGGTGGAAACACCATATATTTT.

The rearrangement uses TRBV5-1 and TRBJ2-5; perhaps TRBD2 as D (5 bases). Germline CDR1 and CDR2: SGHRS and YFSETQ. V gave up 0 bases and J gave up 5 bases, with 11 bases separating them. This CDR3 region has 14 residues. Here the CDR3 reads CASSLALRGETQYF. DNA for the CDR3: TGCGCCAGCAGCTTGGCTTTGCGAGGGGAGACCCAGTACTTC. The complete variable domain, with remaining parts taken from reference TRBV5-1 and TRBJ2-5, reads KAGVTQTPRYLIKTRGQQVTLSCSPISGHRSVSWYQQTPGQGLQFLFEYFSETQRNKGNFPGRFSGRQFSNSRSEMNVSTLELGDSALYLCASSLALRGETQYFGPGTRLLVL.

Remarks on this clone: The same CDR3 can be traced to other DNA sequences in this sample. CDR3 nucleotides: TGTGCCAGCAGCTTGGGACAGGGTACAGATACGCAGTATTTT. Amino acid sequence: CASSLGQGTDTQYF. V usage is TRBV7-2 and J usage is TRBJ2-3; 9 nucleotides align to TRBD1. V shed 3 bases and J 3 bases; nucleotides not matched to a gene: 1. Germline CDR1 is SGHTA and CDR2 is FQGNSA. This CDR3 contains 14 residues.

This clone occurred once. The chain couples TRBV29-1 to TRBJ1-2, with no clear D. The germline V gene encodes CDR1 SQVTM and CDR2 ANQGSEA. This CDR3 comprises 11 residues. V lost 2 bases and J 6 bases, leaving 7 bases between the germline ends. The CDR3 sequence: CSVEQRHGYTF. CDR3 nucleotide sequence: TGCAGCGTTGAACAGCGGCATGGCTACACCTTC.

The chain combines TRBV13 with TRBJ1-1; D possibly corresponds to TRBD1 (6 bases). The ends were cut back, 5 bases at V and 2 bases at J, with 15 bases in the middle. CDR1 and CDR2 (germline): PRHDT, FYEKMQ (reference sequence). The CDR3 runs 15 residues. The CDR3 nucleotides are TGTGCCAGCAGCCAACTAGGACAGTTAAACACTGAAGCTTTCTTT. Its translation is CASSQLGQLNTEAFF.

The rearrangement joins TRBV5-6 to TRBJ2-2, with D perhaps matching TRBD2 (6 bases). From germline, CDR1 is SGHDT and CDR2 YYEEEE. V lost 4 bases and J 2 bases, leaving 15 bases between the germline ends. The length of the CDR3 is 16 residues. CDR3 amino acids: CASSQLVGSNTGELFF. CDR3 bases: TGTGCCAGCAGCCAACTCGTCGGGAGTAACACCGGGGAGCTGTTTTTT.

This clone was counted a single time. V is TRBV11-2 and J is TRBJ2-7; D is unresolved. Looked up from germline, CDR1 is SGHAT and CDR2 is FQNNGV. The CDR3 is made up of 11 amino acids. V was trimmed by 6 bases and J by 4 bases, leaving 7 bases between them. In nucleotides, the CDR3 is TGTGCCAGCAGGTCACGGTACGAGCAGTACTTC. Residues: CASRSRYEQYF.

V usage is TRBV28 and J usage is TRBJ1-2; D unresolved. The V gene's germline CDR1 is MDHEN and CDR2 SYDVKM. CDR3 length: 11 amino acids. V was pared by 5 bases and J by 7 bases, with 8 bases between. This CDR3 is CASSTAGGYTF. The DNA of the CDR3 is TGTGCCAGCAGTACTGCCGGTGGCTACACCTTC.

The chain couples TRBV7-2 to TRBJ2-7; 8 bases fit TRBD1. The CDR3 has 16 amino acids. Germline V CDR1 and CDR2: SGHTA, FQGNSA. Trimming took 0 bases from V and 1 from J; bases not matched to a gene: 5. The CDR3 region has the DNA TGTGCCAGCAGCTTAGCTACCGGGACAGGTTCCTACGAGCAGTACTTC. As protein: CASSLATGTGSYEQYF.

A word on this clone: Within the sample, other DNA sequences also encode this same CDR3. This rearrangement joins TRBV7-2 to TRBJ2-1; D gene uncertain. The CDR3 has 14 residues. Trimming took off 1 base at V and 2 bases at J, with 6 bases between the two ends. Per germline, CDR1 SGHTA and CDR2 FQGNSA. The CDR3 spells CASSLVGTYNEQFF. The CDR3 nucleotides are TGTGCCAGCAGCTTAGTAGGGACCTACAATGAGCAGTTCTTC.

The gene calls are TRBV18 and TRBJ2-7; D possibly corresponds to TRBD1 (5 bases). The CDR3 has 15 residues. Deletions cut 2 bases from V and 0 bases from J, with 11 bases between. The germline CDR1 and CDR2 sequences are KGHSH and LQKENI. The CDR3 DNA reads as TGTGCCAGCTCACCAGGTTTGACAGCCTCCTACGAGCAGTACTTC. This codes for CASSPGLTASYEQYF.

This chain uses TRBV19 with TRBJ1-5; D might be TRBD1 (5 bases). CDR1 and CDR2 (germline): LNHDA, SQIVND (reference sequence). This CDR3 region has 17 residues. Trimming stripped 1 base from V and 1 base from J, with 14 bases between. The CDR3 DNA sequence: TGTGCCAGTAGTATAGCCCAGGGTCAGAAGAGCAATCAGCCCCAGCATTTT. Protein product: CASSIAQGQKSNQPQHF.

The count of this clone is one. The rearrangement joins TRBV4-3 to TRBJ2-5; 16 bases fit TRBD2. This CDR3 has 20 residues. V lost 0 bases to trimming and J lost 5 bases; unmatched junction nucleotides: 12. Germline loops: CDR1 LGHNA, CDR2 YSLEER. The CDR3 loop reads CASSQDRPGLAGGPGETQYF. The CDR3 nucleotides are TGCGCCAGCAGCCAAGATAGACCGGGACTAGCGGGAGGGCCGGGGGAGACCCAGTACTTC.

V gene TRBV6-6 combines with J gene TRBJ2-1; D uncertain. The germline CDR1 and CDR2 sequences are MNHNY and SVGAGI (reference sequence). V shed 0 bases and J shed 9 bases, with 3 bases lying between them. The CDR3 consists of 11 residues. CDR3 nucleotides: TGTGCCAGCAGTTACTCGACTGAGCAGTTCTTC. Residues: CASSYSTEQFF.